This T cell receptor (beta chain) was sequenced for a study of T cell clonality in common variable immunodeficiency (dated by TCRdb to about 2015). Broad study findings and their caveats: Healthy controls shared more TCRbeta clones with each other than CVID subjects shared among themselves (p < 0.0001). Correlations between repertoire features and clinical complications were limited by patient heterogeneity within the CVID cohort. Fewer deletions and N-nucleotide insertions were reportedly observed in CVID TCRbeta sequences, and highly modified clones with 13 or more V deletions were reportedly absent from CVID TCRbeta sequences. It was noted by the authors that sequencing of the repertoires of T cell subpopulations would be needed to clarify the cause of the increased clonality in CVID. TCRbeta clonality was higher in CVID subjects than in healthy controls (t-test p = 0.018), and the increase was most characteristic of about a third of subjects. Even though DNA input was the same, control samples had an average of about 80,000 unique sequences each, compared with about 31,000 in CVID samples.

For sequencing input, CVID and control samples contributed equivalent amounts of genomic DNA. For every sample, a 60 bp segment covering the rearranged TCRbeta CDR3 region was amplified and then sequenced. The immunoSEQ assay, a bias-corrected multiplex PCR with high-throughput sequencing, was employed for TCRbeta amplification. As for how the authors treated the data: Every unique nucleotide sequence was considered a clone and was annotated with V, D and J genes, copy number and frequency. Sequences were labeled productive if in frame, and non-productive if out of frame or containing stop codons. As previously described, Shannon's entropy was used to calculate clonality. Mean CDR3 Kyte-Doolittle hydropathy was derived from the predicted amino acid sequences of productive clones. Scaled V gene usage was hierarchically clustered using Manhattan distance and complete linkage with the R hclust function. Sharing of clones by CDR3 amino acid sequence was evaluated by resampling 12 repertoires per group over 100 rounds. The repertoires were screened for about 70 published EBV-specific TCRbeta sequences and roughly 250 published CMV-specific TCRbeta sequences. Analysis left out two CVID samples that produced under 10,000 sequences, so 45 or so CVID repertoires remained. Drawn from immuneACCESS, this table holds only the in-frame rearrangements with V and J called that TCRdb kept. Clones are partly lost; checked studies trace under half to an unresolved V gene and leave the rest unexplained. From that table come the V and J calls and clone size; the DNA was used to work out D and trimming. This sample has about 52,000 clones, none of them a singleton. 1.8% of the sample is in the top ten clones.

This clone was counted a few times. No cognate antigen has been identified for it. The CDR3 end is not reached by the read, which stops 3 residues before it; the germline J gene fills it in. Most CVID patients and most healthy controls were of Caucasian heritage. From each donor, roughly 5 to 9 ml of heparinized peripheral whole blood was collected. Genomic DNA from adults with common variable immune deficiency (CVID) and from healthy adult controls was used to sequence TCRbeta CDR3 repertoires. A total of some 22 healthy adult volunteers (roughly twelve female and approximately 10 male; age range about 20 to 70 years, mean age around 31) were included in the control group. To isolate peripheral blood mononuclear cells, diluted blood was subjected to density centrifugation over Hypaque 1077 or Ficoll-Paque. Genomic DNA was obtained from unsorted mononuclear cells using either Qiagen column purification or a centrifugation-based method.

Based on the germline V gene (reference sequence), the CDR1 and CDR2 sequences are SEHNR and FQNEAQ. The CDR3 sequence holds 13 residues, the cysteine and phenylalanine included. The DNA shown is the part of the CDR3 that was read: 30 bases, in frame from base 1. The origin of this receptor is a person aged 18 to 70 in good health. The sequence links TRBV7-9 to TRBJ2-3; too little of a D gene remains to name it. Sequenced input: peripheral blood mononuclear cells. CDR3 sequence: CASSLVYQETQYF. Partial CDR3 DNA: TGTGCCAGCAGCTTGGTCTATCAAGAGACG.